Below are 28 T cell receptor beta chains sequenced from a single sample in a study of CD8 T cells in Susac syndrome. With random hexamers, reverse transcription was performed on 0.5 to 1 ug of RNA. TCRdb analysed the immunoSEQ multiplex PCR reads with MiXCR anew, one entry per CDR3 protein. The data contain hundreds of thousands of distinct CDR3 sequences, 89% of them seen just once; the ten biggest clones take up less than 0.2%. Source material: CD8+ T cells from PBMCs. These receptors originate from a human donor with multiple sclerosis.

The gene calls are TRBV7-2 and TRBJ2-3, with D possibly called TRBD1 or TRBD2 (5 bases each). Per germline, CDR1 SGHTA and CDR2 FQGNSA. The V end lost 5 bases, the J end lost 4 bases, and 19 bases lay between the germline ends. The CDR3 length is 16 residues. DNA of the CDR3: TGTGCCAGCAGCACTGGACCGGGACGGATGTCAGATACGCAGTATTTT. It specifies CASSTGPGRMSDTQYF.

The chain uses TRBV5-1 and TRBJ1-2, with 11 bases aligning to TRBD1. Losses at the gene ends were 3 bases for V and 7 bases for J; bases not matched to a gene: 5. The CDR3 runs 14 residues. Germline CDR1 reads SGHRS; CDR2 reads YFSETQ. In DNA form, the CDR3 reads TGCGCCAGCAGCTGGACAGGGGGCAATTCTGGCTACACCTTC. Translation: CASSWTGGNSGYTF.

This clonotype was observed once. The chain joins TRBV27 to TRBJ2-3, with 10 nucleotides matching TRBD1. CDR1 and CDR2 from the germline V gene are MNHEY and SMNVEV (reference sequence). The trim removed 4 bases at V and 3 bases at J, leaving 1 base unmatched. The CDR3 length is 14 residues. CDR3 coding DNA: TGTGCCAGCAGTTGGGACAGGGGTACAGATACGCAGTATTTT. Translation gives CASSWDRGTDTQYF.

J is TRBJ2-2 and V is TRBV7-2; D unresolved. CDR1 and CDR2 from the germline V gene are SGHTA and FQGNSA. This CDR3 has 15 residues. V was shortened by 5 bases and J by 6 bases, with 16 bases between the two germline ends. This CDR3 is CASSPWAQGAGELFF. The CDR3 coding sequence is TGTGCCAGCAGCCCTTGGGCTCAAGGAGCCGGGGAGCTGTTTTTT.

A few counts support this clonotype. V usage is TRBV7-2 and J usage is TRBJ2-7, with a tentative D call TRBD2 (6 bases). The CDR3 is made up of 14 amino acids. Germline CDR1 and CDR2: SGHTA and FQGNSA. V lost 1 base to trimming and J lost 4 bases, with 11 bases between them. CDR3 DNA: TGTGCCAGCAGCTTAGGTAGTAGCGGATACGAGCAGTACTTC. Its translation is CASSLGSSGYEQYF.

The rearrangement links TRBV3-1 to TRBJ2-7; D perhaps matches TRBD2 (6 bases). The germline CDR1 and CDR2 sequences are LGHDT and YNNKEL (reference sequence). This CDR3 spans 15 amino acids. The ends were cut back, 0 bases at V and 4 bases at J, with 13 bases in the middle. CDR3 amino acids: CASSQDLGLGYEQYF. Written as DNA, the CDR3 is TGTGCCAGCAGCCAAGATTTGGGACTTGGGTACGAGCAGTACTTC.

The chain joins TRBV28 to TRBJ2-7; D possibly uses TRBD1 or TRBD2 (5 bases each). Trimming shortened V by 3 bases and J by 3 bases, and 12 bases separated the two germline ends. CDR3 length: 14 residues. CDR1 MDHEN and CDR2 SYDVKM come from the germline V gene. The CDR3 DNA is TGTGCCAGCAGTTTTCGGGGTACAGGCTACGAGCAGTACTTC. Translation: CASSFRGTGYEQYF.

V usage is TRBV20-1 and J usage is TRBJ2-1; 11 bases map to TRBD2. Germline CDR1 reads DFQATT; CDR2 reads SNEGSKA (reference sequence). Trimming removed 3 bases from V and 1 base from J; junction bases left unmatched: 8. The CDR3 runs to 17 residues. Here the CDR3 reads CSASPSLAGVSYNEQFF. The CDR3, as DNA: TGCAGTGCTAGTCCGTCACTAGCGGGAGTTTCCTACAATGAGCAGTTCTTC.

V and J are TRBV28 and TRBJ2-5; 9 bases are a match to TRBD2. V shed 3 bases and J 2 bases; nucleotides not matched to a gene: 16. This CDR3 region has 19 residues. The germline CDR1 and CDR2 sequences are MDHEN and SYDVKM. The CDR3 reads CASSFLAGGRFIGQETQYF. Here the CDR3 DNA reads TGTGCCAGCAGTTTTCTTGCGGGAGGGAGATTTATTGGGCAAGAGACCCAGTACTTC.

This chain's CDR3 is CASSDTGNYGYTF. The CDR3 DNA sequence: TGTGCCAGCAGTGATACGGGGAACTATGGCTACACCTTC. The rearrangement uses TRBV25-1 and TRBJ1-2; D not certain. The CDR3 consists of 13 residues. From germline, CDR1 is MGHDK and CDR2 SYGVNS. Trimming took off 3 bases at V and 2 bases at J, with 7 bases between the two ends.

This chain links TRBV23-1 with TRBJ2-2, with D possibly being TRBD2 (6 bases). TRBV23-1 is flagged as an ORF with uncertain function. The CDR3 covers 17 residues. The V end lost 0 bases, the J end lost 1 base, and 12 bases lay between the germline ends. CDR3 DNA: TGCGCCAGCAGTCAATCCGTCCGGCGGGAGAACACCGGGGAGCTGTTTTTT. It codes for CASSQSVRRENTGELFF.

The CDR3 sequence is CSAYRESTDTQYF. The CDR3 DNA reads TGCAGTGCGTACAGGGAAAGCACAGATACGCAGTATTTT. The chain recombines TRBV20-1 with TRBJ2-3; perhaps TRBD1 as D (6 bases). The length of the CDR3 is 13 residues. Germline V gene sequence: CDR1 DFQATT, CDR2 SNEGSKA (reference sequence). V was trimmed by 6 bases and J by 0 bases, leaving 10 bases between them.

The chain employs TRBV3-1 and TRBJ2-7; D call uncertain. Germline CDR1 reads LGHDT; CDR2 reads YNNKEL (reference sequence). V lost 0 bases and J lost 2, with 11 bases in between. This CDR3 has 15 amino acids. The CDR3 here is CASSQDQTAAYEQYF. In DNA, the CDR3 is TGTGCCAGCAGCCAAGACCAAACAGCCGCCTACGAGCAGTACTTC.

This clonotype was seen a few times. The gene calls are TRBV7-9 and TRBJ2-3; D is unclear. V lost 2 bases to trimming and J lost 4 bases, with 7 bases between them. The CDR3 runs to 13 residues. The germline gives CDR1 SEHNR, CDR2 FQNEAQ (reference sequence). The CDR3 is CASSLYLADTQYF. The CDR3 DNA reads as TGTGCCAGCAGCTTATATCTGGCAGATACGCAGTATTTT.

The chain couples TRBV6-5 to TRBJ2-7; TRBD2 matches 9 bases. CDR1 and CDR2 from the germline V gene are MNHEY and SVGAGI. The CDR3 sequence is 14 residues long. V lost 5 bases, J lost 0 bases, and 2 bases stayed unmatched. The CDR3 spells CASSVSGSSYEQYF. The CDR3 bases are TGTGCCAGCAGTGTTAGCGGGAGCTCCTACGAGCAGTACTTC.

Here the CDR3 DNA reads TGTGCCAGCAGCGTAGGGTCTAGCGGGCTGTACGAGCAGTACTTC. It specifies CASSVGSSGLYEQYF. V and J are TRBV9 and TRBJ2-7; TRBD2 matches 8 bases. CDR3 size: 15 residues. CDR1 is SGDLS and CDR2 is YYNGEE in the germline V gene. After removal of 0 bases from V and 4 bases from J, the junction contained 6 bases not matched to a gene.

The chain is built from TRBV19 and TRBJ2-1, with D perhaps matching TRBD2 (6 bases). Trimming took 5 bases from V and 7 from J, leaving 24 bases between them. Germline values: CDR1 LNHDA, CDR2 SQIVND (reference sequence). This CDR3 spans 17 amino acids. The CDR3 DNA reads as TGTGCCAGTAGTCTCCTTCCCCAGACTAGTGTTCCTAATGAGCAGTTCTTC. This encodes CASSLLPQTSVPNEQFF.

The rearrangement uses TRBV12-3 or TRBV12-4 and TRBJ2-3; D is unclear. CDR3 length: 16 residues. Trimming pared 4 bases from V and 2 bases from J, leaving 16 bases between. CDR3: CASSSSQTAPTDTQYF. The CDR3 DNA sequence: TGTGCCAGCAGTTCATCTCAGACTGCGCCCACAGATACGCAGTATTTT.

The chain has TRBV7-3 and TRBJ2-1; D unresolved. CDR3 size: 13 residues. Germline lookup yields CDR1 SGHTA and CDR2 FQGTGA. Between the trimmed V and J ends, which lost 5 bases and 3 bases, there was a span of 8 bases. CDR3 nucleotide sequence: TGTGCCAGCAGCCCGTTGGGCTACAATGAGCAGTTCTTC. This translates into CASSPLGYNEQFF.

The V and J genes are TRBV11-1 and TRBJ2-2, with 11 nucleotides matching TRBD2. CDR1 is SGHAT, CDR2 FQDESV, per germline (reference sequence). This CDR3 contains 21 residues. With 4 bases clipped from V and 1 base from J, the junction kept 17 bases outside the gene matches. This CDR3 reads CASSSPTTASGGPLNTGELFF. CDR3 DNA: TGTGCCAGCAGCTCCCCTACTACTGCTAGCGGGGGGCCCTTGAACACCGGGGAGCTGTTTTTT.

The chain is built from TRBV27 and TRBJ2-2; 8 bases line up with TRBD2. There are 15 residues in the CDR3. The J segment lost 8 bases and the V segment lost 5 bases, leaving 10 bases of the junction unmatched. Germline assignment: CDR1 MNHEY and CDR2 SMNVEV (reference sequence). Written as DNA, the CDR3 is TGTGCCAGCAGTCCACTAGCGGACGGTCGGGGGGAGCTGTTTTTT. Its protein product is CASSPLADGRGELFF.

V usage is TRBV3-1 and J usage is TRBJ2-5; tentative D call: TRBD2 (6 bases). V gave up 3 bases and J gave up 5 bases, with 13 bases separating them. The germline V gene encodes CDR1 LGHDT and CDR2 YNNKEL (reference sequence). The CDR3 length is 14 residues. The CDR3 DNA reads TGTGCCAGCAGCCAGGGGGGAGGATGGGAGACCCAGTACTTC. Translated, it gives CASSQGGGWETQYF.

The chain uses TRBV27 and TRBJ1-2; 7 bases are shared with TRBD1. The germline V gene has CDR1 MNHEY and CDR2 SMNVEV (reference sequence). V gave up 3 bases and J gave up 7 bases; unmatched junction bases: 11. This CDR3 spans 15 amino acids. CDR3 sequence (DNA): TGTGCCAGCAGTTTTACCGATACAGGGGTTGCTGGCTACACCTTC. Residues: CASSFTDTGVAGYTF.

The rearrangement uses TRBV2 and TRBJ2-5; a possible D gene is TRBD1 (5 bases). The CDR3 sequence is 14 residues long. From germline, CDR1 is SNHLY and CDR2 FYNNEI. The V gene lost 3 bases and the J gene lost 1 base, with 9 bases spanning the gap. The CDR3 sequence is CASSEGRIQETQYF. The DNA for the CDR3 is TGTGCCAGCAGTGAGGGGCGGATCCAAGAGACCCAGTACTTC.

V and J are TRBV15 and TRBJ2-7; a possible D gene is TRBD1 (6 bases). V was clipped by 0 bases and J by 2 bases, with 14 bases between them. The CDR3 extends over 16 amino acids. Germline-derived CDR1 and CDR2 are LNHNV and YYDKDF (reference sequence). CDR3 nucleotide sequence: TGTGCCACCAGCAGAGAGTCCGGGACACTAACCTACGAGCAGTACTTC. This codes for CATSRESGTLTYEQYF.

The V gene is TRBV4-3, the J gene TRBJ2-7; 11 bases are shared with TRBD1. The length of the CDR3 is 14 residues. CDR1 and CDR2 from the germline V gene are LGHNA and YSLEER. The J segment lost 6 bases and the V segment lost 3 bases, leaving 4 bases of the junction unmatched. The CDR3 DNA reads TGCGCCAGCAGCCATGGGACAGGGGGGGGCGAGCAGTACTTC. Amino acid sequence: CASSHGTGGGEQYF.

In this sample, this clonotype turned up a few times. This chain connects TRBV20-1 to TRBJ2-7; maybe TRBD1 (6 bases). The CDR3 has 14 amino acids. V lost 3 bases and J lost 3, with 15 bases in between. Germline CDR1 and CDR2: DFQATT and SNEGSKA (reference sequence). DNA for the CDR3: TGCAGTGCTAGGAGACAGGCGATATTCTACGAGCAGTACTTC. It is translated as CSARRQAIFYEQYF.

The CDR3 reads CASSVEGDNMNTEAFF. DNA for the CDR3: TGTGCCAGCAGCGTCGAAGGGGACAACATGAACACTGAAGCTTTCTTT. The V gene is TRBV5-8, the J gene TRBJ1-1; perhaps TRBD1 as D (6 bases). Per germline, CDR1 SGHTS and CDR2 YDEGEE. This CDR3 has 16 residues. V lost 4 bases and J 0 bases, leaving 16 bases between the germline ends.